These 17 T cell receptor beta chains share one sample of origin, sequenced in a study of siplizumab effects on memory and regulatory T cells. Some clones are missing from TCRdb's copy, which holds only in-frame ones; the method was immunoSEQ multiplex PCR. The sample has 85,000 to 130,000 clones; 94% are singletons. Sequenced: Tregs sorted from blood. The origin of the receptors is a human donor in good health.

This clone appeared a single time. The genes are TRBV9 and TRBJ2-7, with 9 bases aligning to TRBD1. The germline gives CDR1 SGDLS, CDR2 YYNGEE. The CDR3 is 15 residues long. V lost 6 bases and J lost 3; bases outside the gene matches: 10. CDR3 amino acids: CASTTGPGQGYEQYF. The CDR3 bases are TGTGCCAGCACCACTGGGCCGGGACAGGGCTACGAGCAGTACTTC.

The rearrangement uses TRBV20-1 and TRBJ1-2; D is unresolved. The V gene lost 3 bases and the J gene lost 5 bases, with 4 bases spanning the gap. The CDR3 totals 10 residues. Germline V gene lookup returns CDR1 DFQATT and CDR2 SNEGSKA (reference sequence). The CDR3 is CSASGYGYTF. The CDR3, as DNA: TGCAGTGCTAGTGGTTATGGCTACACCTTC.

The chain links TRBV27 to TRBJ2-1; no definite D call. V lost 5 bases and J lost 3, with 11 bases in between. CDR3 length: 14 amino acids. Germline V gene sequence: CDR1 MNHEY, CDR2 SMNVEV (reference sequence). The CDR3 bases are TGTGCCAGCAGTCAGGTACATTACTACAATGAGCAGTTCTTC. It translates to CASSQVHYYNEQFF.

The V and J genes are TRBV5-1 and TRBJ2-1; a possible D gene is TRBD1 (5 bases). Trimming cost V 7 bases and J 7 bases, with 15 bases left between them. Germline loops: CDR1 SGHRS, CDR2 YFSETQ. This CDR3 is 13 amino acids long. The CDR3 reads CASYYRSGNEQFF. CDR3 in DNA: TGCGCCAGCTATTACAGGTCTGGGAATGAGCAGTTCTTC. The full variable domain, in which reference TRBV5-1 and TRBJ2-1 provide the parts outside the CDR3, is KAGVTQTPRYLIKTRGQQVTLSCSPISGHRSVSWYQQTPGQGLQFLFEYFSETQRNKGNFPGRFSGRQFSNSRSEMNVSTLELGDSALYLCASYYRSGNEQFFGPGTRLTVL.

This clone was observed once. This chain uses TRBV7-3 with TRBJ1-1; tentative D call: TRBD1 (6 bases). From germline, CDR1 is SGHTA and CDR2 FQGTGA. Trimming shortened V by 2 bases and J by 4 bases, and 11 bases separated the two germline ends. The CDR3 length is 14 residues. The CDR3 DNA follows: TGTGCCAGCAGCTTAGGACAGTCCCTCACTGAAGCTTTCTTT. As protein: CASSLGQSLTEAFF.

The V gene is TRBV9, the J gene TRBJ2-7; possible D gene TRBD1, 6 bases. Germline CDR1 SGDLS, CDR2 YYNGEE. V dropped 3 bases and J dropped 5 bases, with 15 bases sitting between them. There are 14 residues in the CDR3. This CDR3 reads CASSALSGHHEQYF. In DNA, the CDR3 is TGTGCCAGCAGCGCCCTCTCGGGACATCACGAGCAGTACTTC.

This clone was counted once. The rearrangement links TRBV5-1 to TRBJ2-1, with D perhaps matching TRBD2 (7 bases). The germline V gene encodes CDR1 SGHRS and CDR2 YFSETQ. V dropped 6 bases and J dropped 0 bases, with 19 bases sitting between them. The CDR3 consists of 17 residues. The CDR3 region has the DNA TGCGCCAGCAAGGGGGGCGGGAGCCCAAGCTCCTACAATGAGCAGTTCTTC. Translating it yields CASKGGGSPSSYNEQFF.

The chain couples TRBV5-1 to TRBJ2-5, with TRBD1 as a possible D gene (5 bases). V lost 0 bases to trimming and J lost 4 bases, with 7 bases between them. In germline, CDR1 is SGHRS, CDR2 YFSETQ. CDR3 size: 13 residues. CDR3 bases: TGCGCCAGCAGCTTGGGGCAGGGAGAGACCCAGTACTTC. Its translation is CASSLGQGETQYF.

The chain carries TRBV11-2 and TRBJ1-1; D unclear. Trimming stripped 4 bases from V and 3 bases from J, with 18 bases between. Germline V gene sequence: CDR1 SGHAT, CDR2 FQNNGV. There are 16 residues in the CDR3. The CDR3 loop is CASSYYWAGGDTEAFF. The CDR3 bases are TGTGCCAGCAGCTACTATTGGGCGGGAGGAGACACTGAAGCTTTCTTT.

The rearrangement links TRBV11-2 to TRBJ2-7, with a possible D match to TRBD1 (6 bases). Germline values: CDR1 SGHAT, CDR2 FQNNGV. This CDR3 has 11 residues. This chain's CDR3 is CATRGHYEQYF. CDR3 sequence (DNA): TGTGCTACACGGGGACACTACGAGCAGTACTTC.

The chain carries TRBV4-1 and TRBJ1-4; D is possibly TRBD1 (5 bases). Germline loops: CDR1 MGHRA, CDR2 YSYEKL. The CDR3 totals 13 residues. Deletions cut 6 bases from V and 6 bases from J, with 11 bases between. CDR3 bases: TGCGCCAGCAGACAGGAAAGATATGAAAAACTGTTTTTT. It encodes CASRQERYEKLFF.

The rearrangement links TRBV10-2 to TRBJ1-3; 8 bases map to TRBD1. Losses at the gene ends were 10 bases for V and 2 bases for J; bases not matched to a gene: 7. There are 14 residues in the CDR3. The germline CDR1 and CDR2 sequences are WSHSY and SAAADI. The DNA for the CDR3 is TGCGCCACGTTACAGGGGGAAGCTGGAAACACCATATATTTT. This translates into CATLQGEAGNTIYF.

The chain recombines TRBV29-1 with TRBJ1-1; 7 nucleotides line up with TRBD1. Trimming cost V 7 bases and J 10 bases; bases outside gene matches: 15. This CDR3 contains 13 residues. CDR1 and CDR2 from the germline V gene are SQVTM and ANQGSEA. CDR3 DNA sequence: TGCAGCGCCCGAGGAGGGGGCCGGGCCGTAGCTTTCTTT. Amino acid sequence: CSARGGGRAVAFF.

The chain is built from TRBV27 and TRBJ1-5; perhaps TRBD1 as D (5 bases). CDR3 length equals 16 residues. CDR1 is MNHEY and CDR2 is SMNVEV in the germline V gene (reference sequence). V was trimmed by 1 base and J by 1 base, leaving 11 bases between them. CDR3: CASSLWGEGSNQPQHF. The DNA of the CDR3 is TGTGCCAGCAGTTTATGGGGAGAGGGGAGCAATCAGCCCCAGCATTTT.

The CDR3 coding sequence is TGTGCCAGCAGTAATCGAAGGGGCGCGGATACGCAGTATTTT. Residues: CASSNRRGADTQYF. V is TRBV27 and J is TRBJ2-3, with a tentative D call TRBD1 (5 bases). The CDR3 consists of 14 residues. V lost 5 bases, J lost 6 bases, and 15 bases lay in between. Germline V gene data show CDR1 as MNHEY and CDR2 as SMNVEV (reference sequence).

J is TRBJ2-2 and V is TRBV7-8; TRBD1 or TRBD2 may be the D gene (7 bases each). V was pared by 2 bases and J by 2 bases, with 12 bases between. The germline gives CDR1 SGHVS, CDR2 FQNEAQ. This CDR3 has 16 amino acids. CDR3 region: CASSLPGGGNTGELFF. CDR3 bases: TGTGCCAGCAGCTTACCAGGGGGGGGCAACACCGGGGAGCTGTTTTTT.

This sequence joins TRBV5-5 and TRBJ2-7; 12 bases align to TRBD2. The CDR3 length is 15 residues. The germline V gene encodes CDR1 SGHKS and CDR2 YYEKEE (reference sequence). Trimming at V came to 3 bases and at J to 2 bases, leaving 3 bases not matched to a gene. The CDR3 nucleotides read TGTGCCAGCAGCTCTGGACTAGCGGGGACCTACGAGCAGTACTTC. Amino acids: CASSSGLAGTYEQYF.